The clone carrying this T cell receptor beta chain was counted a few times. Per the germline V gene, CDR1 is LNHDA and CDR2 is SQIVND (reference sequence). V dropped 4 bases and J dropped 5; count of bases not matched to a gene: 9. This CDR3 has 16 amino acids. This specimen belongs to a study of Graves' ophthalmopathy and Graves' hyperthyroidism. CDR3 regions of TCR beta were amplified from RNA transcripts. An opening RT-PCR round employed HTBI primers and preceded a second-round multiplex PCR. TCRdb reprocessed the multiplex PCR reads via MiXCR and lists one record per CDR3 protein. This repertoire shows over a million distinct CDR3 sequences, about two fifths found once; its top ten account for roughly 11%.

The source of this sequence is an adult man with Graves' hyperthyroidism. Material: peripheral blood or thyroid tissue (not recorded which). V is TRBV19 and J is TRBJ1-1; 11 nucleotides agree with TRBD1. CDR3 loop: CASSNSGTGGGTEAFF. In nucleotides, the CDR3 is TGTGCCAGTAGTAACTCCGGGACAGGGGGAGGAACTGAAGCTTTCTTT.